This T cell receptor (beta chain) was documented in a study of T cell repertoires in ileal Crohn's disease. Study conclusions and caveats: High-frequency clones were more common in sorted CD8 than CD4 cells.

On this clone itself: Its specificity is not known.

Measured with immunoSEQ multiplex PCR; TCRdb has only the in-frame clones, and not every one. The sample holds 15,000 to 20,000 clones, 75% to 80% seen once. Time point noted: inflamed ileum from the surgical specimen. The V gene's germline CDR1 is SGHAT and CDR2 FQDESV (reference sequence). The germline V and J ends were trimmed by 5 bases and 1 base, with 17 bases remaining between them. This CDR3 region has 16 residues. The sequence derives from an adult with Crohn's disease. The chain joins TRBV11-1 to TRBJ1-1; D may be TRBD1 (5 bases). Sequenced input: ileal tissue. DNA of the CDR3: TGTGCCAGCAGCCCTCCCCCGGGACGGGGGAACACTGAAGCTTTCTTT. Translated, it gives CASSPPPGRGNTEAFF.